Listed below are T cell receptor beta chains from one sample, sequenced in a study of blood T cell repertoires in COVID-19. The data were produced by immunoSEQ multiplex PCR, yet TCRdb's version contains in-frame clones alone and is incomplete. The sample carries a few hundred thousand clones, around nine tenths recorded once. Specimen: peripheral blood. Receptors were obtained from a man in his sixties who had recovered from COVID-19. Each CDR3 is given with its conserved first and last residue. Each record gives: J gene, V gene, CDR3 protein.

TRBJ1-2 TRBV2 CASRGTGGRDGYTF
TRBJ2-7 TRBV30 CACIQDAGGPHEQYF
TRBJ1-2 TRBV24-1 CATSDPSHLGYTF
TRBJ1-1 TRBV5-1 CASSPTGASGPEAFF
TRBJ2-7 TRBV6-5 CASKLLAGGHEQYF
TRBJ1-3 TRBV2 CASRQGSGNTIYF
TRBJ1-1 TRBV5-1 CASSLTGTEAFF
TRBJ2-5 TRBV18 CASSPGTGSRETQYF
TRBJ1-2 TRBV30 CAWSPTPNSGYTF
TRBJ2-5 TRBV7-2 CASSLAWSRLAGQETQYF
TRBJ1-1 TRBV5-1 CASSRTGEPEAFF
TRBJ1-2 TRBV7-2 CASSLLGTGGSIVGYTF
TRBJ1-5 TRBV28 CASSSPTGWYQPQHF
TRBJ1-1 TRBV18 CASSPGANTEAFF
TRBJ2-7 TRBV12-3/TRBV12-4 CASSFQMGTGWYF
TRBJ2-3 TRBV5-1 CASSPGQSTDTQYF